This T cell receptor beta chain was retrieved from a study of cytomegalovirus exposure and HLA in healthy donors. In the case of this clone: Its antigen remains unknown.

13 Jbeta primers and 60 Vbeta primers were used for the PCR. Using immunoSEQ multiplex PCR, the repertoire was profiled, and TCRdb retains in-frame clones only, with some absent. The sample lists 200,000 to 250,000 clones, 82% occurring once. CDR1 SGDLS and CDR2 YYNGEE come from the germline V gene. The CDR3 length is 15 residues. J was trimmed by 0 bases and V by 5 bases; bases with no gene match: 2. Study-wide results and limits: HLA-A and HLA-B allele assignments for most subjects were reportedly predicted accurately using TCR beta sequences. Later analysis revealed greater clonal expansion in HLA-associated TCR beta chains than in equally common others. Later genetic work tied a missense DCLRE1C variant to beta-chain V and J trimming.

The V and J genes are TRBV9 and TRBJ2-1, with 10 bases matching TRBD1. Specimen: PBMCs. This sequence was found in a woman aged 40-49 years in good health and CMV-seropositive. The CDR3 loop reads CASSDRGLSYNEQFF. In nucleotides, the CDR3 is TGTGCCAGCAGTGACAGGGGGCTCTCCTACAATGAGCAGTTCTTC.